This TCR beta chain was sequenced during a study of cytotoxic CD8 clonotypes in ibrutinib-treated CLL. Depth targeted 1 in 200,000 to 1 in 1 million T cells, averaging 10x coverage per clonotype. Generated by immunoSEQ multiplex PCR, the TCRdb table keeps only in-frame clones and is missing some. This sample has around 92,000 clones, with 60% to 80% found just once. A remark on this clone: The antigen remains unidentified.

CDR1 is MGHRA, CDR2 YSYEKL, per germline. V was shortened by 4 bases and J by 4 bases, with 17 bases between the two germline ends. CDR3 length equals 15 residues. Overall study results and limits: Public clonotypes, rarely seen, contracted or held steady on treatment. Timing of sampling differed between sustained-remission and progressing patients.

The starting material was PBMCs, obtained after 24 months of ibrutinib treatment. The clonotype was recovered from a human donor with chronic lymphocytic leukemia. The chain has TRBV4-1 and TRBJ2-7; tentatively, D is TRBD2 (6 bases). Written as DNA, the CDR3 is TGCGCCAGCAGCCCTGAGGAGGGACGTCTTTACGAGCAGTACTTC. It codes for CASSPEEGRLYEQYF.